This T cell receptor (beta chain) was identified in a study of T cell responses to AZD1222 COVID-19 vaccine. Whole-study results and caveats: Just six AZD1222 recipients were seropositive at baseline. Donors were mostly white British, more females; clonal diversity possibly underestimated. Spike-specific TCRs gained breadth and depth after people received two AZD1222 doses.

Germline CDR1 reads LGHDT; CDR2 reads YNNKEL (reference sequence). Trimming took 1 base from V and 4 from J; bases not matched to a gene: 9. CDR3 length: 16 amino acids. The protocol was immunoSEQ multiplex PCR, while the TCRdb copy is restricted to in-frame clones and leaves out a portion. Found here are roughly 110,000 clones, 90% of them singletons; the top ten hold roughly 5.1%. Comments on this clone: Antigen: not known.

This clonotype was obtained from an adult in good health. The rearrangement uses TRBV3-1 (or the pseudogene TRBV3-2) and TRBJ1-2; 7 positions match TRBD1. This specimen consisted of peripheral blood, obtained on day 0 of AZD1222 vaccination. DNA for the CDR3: TGTGCCAGCAGCCAAGGTCAGGGGGGTCGTCGCTATGGCTACACCTTC. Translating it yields CASSQGQGGRRYGYTF.